This T cell receptor beta chain stems from a study of CD8+ T cells in alopecia areata. General study results and limits: The study also sequences resident alphabeta T cells of normal skin in scalp samples.

Extraction and reverse transcription of RNA yielded cDNA as the sequencing template. TCRdb keeps only in-frame clones here, not all; method: immunoSEQ multiplex PCR. This table holds fewer than 200,000 clones, roughly 70% found once. This clone appeared a few times. Its cognate antigen is unknown. The sequence came from a human donor with alopecia areata. The sequences come from CD8+ T cells sorted from blood, collected at week 0.

The CDR3 DNA follows: TGTGCCAGCAGGGACGGGGAGCTGTTTTTT. Its translation: CASRDGELFF. The chain joins TRBV2 to TRBJ2-2; D is undetermined. CDR3 size: 10 residues. Germline V CDR1 and CDR2: SNHLY, FYNNEI. V lost 6 bases and J lost 7, with 3 bases in between.